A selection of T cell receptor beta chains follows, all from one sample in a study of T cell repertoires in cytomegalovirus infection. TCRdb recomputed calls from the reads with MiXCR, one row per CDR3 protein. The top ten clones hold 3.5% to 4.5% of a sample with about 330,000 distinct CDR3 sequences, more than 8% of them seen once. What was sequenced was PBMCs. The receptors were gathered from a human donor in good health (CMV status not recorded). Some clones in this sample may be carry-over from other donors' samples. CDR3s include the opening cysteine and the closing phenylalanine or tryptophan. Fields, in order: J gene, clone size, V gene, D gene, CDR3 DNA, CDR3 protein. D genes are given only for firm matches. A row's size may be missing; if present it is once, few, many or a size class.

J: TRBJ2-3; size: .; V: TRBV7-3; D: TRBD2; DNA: TGTGCCAGCAGTACCCGACTAGCGGGGGGGAAAACAGATACGCAGTATTTT; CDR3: CASSTRLAGGKTDTQYF
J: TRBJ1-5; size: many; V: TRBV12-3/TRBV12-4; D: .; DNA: TGTGCCAGCACCCAGAGCAATCAGCCCCAGCATTTT; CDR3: CASTQSNQPQHF
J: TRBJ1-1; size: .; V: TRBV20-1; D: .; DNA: TGCAGTGCTTCCGAGACAGATGAAGCTTTCTTT; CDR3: CSASETDEAFF
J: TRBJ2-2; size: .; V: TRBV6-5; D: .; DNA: TGTGCCAGCAGTCATGGGGAGAACACCGGGGAGCTGTTTTTT; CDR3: CASSHGENTGELFF
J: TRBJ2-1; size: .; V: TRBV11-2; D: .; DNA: TGTGCCAGCAGCTCCCCCTCCCATGAGCAGTTCTTC; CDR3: CASSSPSHEQFF
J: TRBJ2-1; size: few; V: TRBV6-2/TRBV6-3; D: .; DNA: TGTGCCATTTCAACGGGGATCCAATACAATGAGCAGTTCTTC; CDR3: CAISTGIQYNEQFF
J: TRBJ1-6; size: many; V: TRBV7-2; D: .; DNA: TGTGCCAGCAGCCGAGGACAGTTTAATTCACCCCTCCACTTT; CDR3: CASSRGQFNSPLHF
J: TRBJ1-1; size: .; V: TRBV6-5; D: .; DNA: TGTGCCAGCAGCCCTAGAACGATGAACACTGAAGCTTTCTTT; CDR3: CASSPRTMNTEAFF
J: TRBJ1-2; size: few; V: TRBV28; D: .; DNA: TGTGCCAGCAGTTTGGGGAAGGCAGGGTACGCCCAAGAAGACACCTTC; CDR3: CASSLGKAGYAQEDTF
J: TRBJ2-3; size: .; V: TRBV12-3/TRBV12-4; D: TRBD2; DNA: TGTGCCAGCAGTAGAGCGGGGGGGCCAGATACGCAGTATTTT; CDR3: CASSRAGGPDTQYF
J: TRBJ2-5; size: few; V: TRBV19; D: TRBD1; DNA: TGTGCCAGTACCGAAACAGGGGGCGCGGAGACCCAGTACTTC; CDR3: CASTETGGAETQYF
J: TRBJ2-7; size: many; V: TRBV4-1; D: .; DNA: TGCGCCAGCAGCCAAGTACGAACCTACGAGCAGTACTTC; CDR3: CASSQVRTYEQYF
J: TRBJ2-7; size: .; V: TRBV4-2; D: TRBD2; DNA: TGTGCCAGCAGCCAAGGGGATTCTAGGCTAGCGGGAGGACTCTCCTACGAGCAGTACTTC; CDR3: CASSQGDSRLAGGLSYEQYF
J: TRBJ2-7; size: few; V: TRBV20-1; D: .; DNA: TGCAGTGCTAGAGACAAGGTCCGAAAGGTCCACGAGCAGTACTTC; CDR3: CSARDKVRKVHEQYF
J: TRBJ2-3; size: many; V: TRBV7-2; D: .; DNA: TGTGCCAGCAGGCGGACCACAGATACGCAGTATTTT; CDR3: CASRRTTDTQYF
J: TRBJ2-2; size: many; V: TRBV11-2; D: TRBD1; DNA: TGTGCCAGCAGCCTCCGGGACAGGTCATCCGGGGAGCTGTTTTTT; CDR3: CASSLRDRSSGELFF
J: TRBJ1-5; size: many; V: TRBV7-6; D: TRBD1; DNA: TGTGCCAGCAGCTCCGGGACAGGGCTAAATAGCAATCAGCCCCAGCATTTT; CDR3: CASSSGTGLNSNQPQHF
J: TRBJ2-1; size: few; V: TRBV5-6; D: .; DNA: TGTGCCAGCAGCCGCAGAATCATTAATGAGCAGTTCTTC; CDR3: CASSRRIINEQFF
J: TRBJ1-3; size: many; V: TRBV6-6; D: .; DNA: TGTGCCAGCAGTTTGCGACAGACTGGAAACACCATATATTTT; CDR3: CASSLRQTGNTIYF